This is a list of T cell receptor beta chains from one sample in a study of blood T cell repertoires in COVID-19. Sequencing used immunoSEQ multiplex PCR; TCRdb keeps in-frame clones, though not all of them. The sample holds under 150,000 clones, 84% seen once. Specimen: peripheral blood. These receptors all come from a woman aged 35 to 49 with acute or convalescent COVID-19. The CDR3 runs from the conserved cysteine through the conserved F or W. D genes are given only for firm matches. Clone size is stated in some rows and not others, as once, few, many or a class when expanded.

clone_size j_call v_call d_call cdr3_nt cdr3_aa
. TRBJ1-4 TRBV4-1 TRBD1 TGCGCCAGCAGCCAAGGACAGGGATATGAAAAACTGTTTTTT CASSQGQGYEKLFF
. TRBJ1-4 TRBV5-1 TRBD1 TGCGCCAGCAGCTTTGAAACACAGGGGGCGCACGGGGAAAAACTGTTTTTT CASSFETQGAHGEKLFF
. TRBJ2-2 TRBV7-2 . TGTGCCAGCAGCCCCATTTTGTACTCAGGGGAGCTGTTTTTT CASSPILYSGELFF
. TRBJ2-3 TRBV5-4 . TGTGCCAGCAGCCCTCCGGGGGGGACAGCAAGCACAGATACGCAGTATTTT CASSPPGGTASTDTQYF
. TRBJ1-1 TRBV5-4 . TGTGCCAGCAGCTTGCGGGGAGACACTGAAGCTTTCTTT CASSLRGDTEAFF
. TRBJ1-2 TRBV2 . TGTGCCAGCAGGGAGGGGATTTCAGGCGGCTACACCTTC CASREGISGGYTF
few TRBJ2-7 TRBV18 . TGTGCCAGCTCACCAGATAAACAGGGGGGGAAGCAGTACTTC CASSPDKQGGKQYF
. TRBJ2-7 TRBV6-5 . TGTGCCAGCCTTGACTACGAAATATTCTACGAGCAGTACTTC CASLDYEIFYEQYF
. TRBJ2-3 TRBV6-5 . TGTGCCAGCAGCTCCCCGGGACTCCCTACAGATACGCAGTATTTT CASSSPGLPTDTQYF
. TRBJ1-2 TRBV5-5 TRBD1 TGTGCCAGCAGCCTTGACAGGGGGCTTGGCTACACCTTC CASSLDRGLGYTF
once TRBJ2-2 TRBV2 . TGTGCCAGCAAGATCGGGGACACCGGGGAGCTGTTTTTT CASKIGDTGELFF
. TRBJ2-1 TRBV6-2/TRBV6-3 . TGTGCCAGCAGTCCCGGGGGGCCCTTGTACAATGAGCAGTTCTTC CASSPGGPLYNEQFF
. TRBJ1-4 TRBV7-9 . TGTGCCAGCAGCTTGGAATATCAGGGGGAAAAACTGTTTTTT CASSLEYQGEKLFF
. TRBJ1-1 TRBV9 . TGTGCCAGCAGTGCTAGCGGAAACACTGAAGCTTTCTTT CASSASGNTEAFF
. TRBJ2-5 TRBV30 . TGTGCCTGGAGTCCTCGGGTAGAGACCCAGTACTTC CAWSPRVETQYF
. TRBJ1-6 TRBV19 . TGTGCCAGTAGTATTGGAGGATCACCCCTCCACTTT CASSIGGSPLHF
. TRBJ2-7 TRBV9 TRBD2 TGTGCCAGCAGCGTAGCTACGGGGCTAAGCGGGGGGTCCTACGAGCAGTACTTC CASSVATGLSGGSYEQYF
. TRBJ2-6 TRBV5-6 . TGTGCCAGCAGCCTACAGGGCTCCGGGGCCAACGTCCTGACTTTC CASSLQGSGANVLTF
few TRBJ2-3 TRBV10-1 TRBD1 TGCGCCAGCAAACAGGGGCACCCTACATTGGGTACGCAGTATTTT CASKQGHPTLGTQYF
. TRBJ1-2 TRBV9 . TGTGCCAGCAGCCCGGGACACACCGGAGGCTACACCTTC CASSPGHTGGYTF
few TRBJ2-7 TRBV6-5 TRBD1 TGTGCCAGCAATTACCGGGACAGGGGGTTGTACGAGCAGTACTTC CASNYRDRGLYEQYF
. TRBJ1-4 TRBV18 TRBD1 TGTGCCAGCTCACCGGGCACAGGGGGCGCAGGGGAAAAACTGTTTTTT CASSPGTGGAGEKLFF
. TRBJ2-7 TRBV7-2 . TGTGCCAGCAGCCCCAACGCGGGTTACGAGCAGTACTTC CASSPNAGYEQYF
. TRBJ1-2 TRBV28 TRBD1 TGTGCCACCTCGACAGGGGATTTGGGCTACACCTTC CATSTGDLGYTF
. TRBJ1-6 TRBV7-9 TRBD1 TGTGCCAGCAGCTTGACAGGGAGCGGGAATTCACCCCTCCACTTT CASSLTGSGNSPLHF
. TRBJ1-6 TRBV11-3 . TGTGCCAGCAGCTTAGGAGGGCCTGATTCACCCCTCCACTTT CASSLGGPDSPLHF
. TRBJ1-1 TRBV7-2 . TGTGCCAGCAGCGCCCTGGTTAGGGGGTCGGGTGAAGCTTTCTTT CASSALVRGSGEAFF
. TRBJ2-4 TRBV19 . TGTGCCAGTAGTATCCCAGGGGGGCTAGCCAAAAACATTCAGTACTTC CASSIPGGLAKNIQYF
. TRBJ2-7 TRBV15 . TGTGCCACCAGCAGAGAACGTACAGTGGGGCCCTACGAGCAGTACTTC CATSRERTVGPYEQYF
. TRBJ2-7 TRBV7-2 TRBD1 TGTGCCAGCAGCTTCGGGACAGGGGGCGTGTACTTC CASSFGTGGVYF
. TRBJ1-1 TRBV9 TRBD1 TGTGCCAGCACCACAGGACAGGGGGCGACTGAAGCTTTCTTT CASTTGQGATEAFF
. TRBJ1-5 TRBV12-3/TRBV12-4 . TGTGCCAGCAGTTTTAATCAGGCCCAGCATTTT CASSFNQAQHF
. TRBJ1-2 TRBV19 . TGTGCCAGTAGCACTGGCGCGGGGGTTGGCTACACCTTC CASSTGAGVGYTF
. TRBJ2-3 TRBV6-6 TRBD2 TGTGCCAGCAGCCGTGGGACTAGCGGGGGAGGCGATACGCAGTATTTT CASSRGTSGGGDTQYF
. TRBJ1-2 TRBV7-2 TRBD1 TGTGCCAGCAGCTTGAGAGGGACAGGGCCTAACTATGGCTACACCTTC CASSLRGTGPNYGYTF
. TRBJ2-7 TRBV6-6 TRBD2 TGTGCCAGCAGTTCCTCCGGGGGGGCGCGGGACGAGCAGTACTTC CASSSSGGARDEQYF
. TRBJ2-1 TRBV5-1 . TGCGCCAGCAGCTTGTATCCCAGGACATCGGGCGACAATGAGCAGTTCTTC CASSLYPRTSGDNEQFF
. TRBJ1-5 TRBV6-1 TRBD1 TGTGCCAGCAGTGCCAAGGGGGCTCAAATCAATCAGCCCCAGCATTTT CASSAKGAQINQPQHF
. TRBJ1-1 TRBV6-5 TRBD1 TGTGCCAGCAGGCCCCCCCAGGGGGTGAACACTGAAGCTTTCTTT CASRPPQGVNTEAFF
. TRBJ1-2 TRBV10-3 TRBD1 TGTGCCATCAGTGCAGGGGGTGAATTCTATGGCTACACCTTC CAISAGGEFYGYTF
once TRBJ1-1 TRBV4-2 . TGTGCCAGCAGCCAAGAATACGGCGGGGGAGCTTTCTTT CASSQEYGGGAFF
. TRBJ2-7 TRBV6-5 . TGTGCGATCGGGCCGGGAACACGCTACGAGCAGTACTTC CAIGPGTRYEQYF
. TRBJ2-7 TRBV4-1 TRBD2 TGCGCCAGCAGCCAAGATCGGGGGGGCTACTACGAGCAGTACTTC CASSQDRGGYYEQYF
. TRBJ2-4 TRBV3-1/TRBV3-2 . TGTGCCAGCAGCCAAGTTACCAAAAACATTCAGTACTTC CASSQVTKNIQYF
. TRBJ1-1 TRBV2 . TGTGCCAGCAGTCAATACACTGAAGCTTTCTTT CASSQYTEAFF